Listed below are T cell receptor beta chains from one sample, sequenced in a study of cytomegalovirus exposure and HLA in healthy donors. The data were produced by immunoSEQ multiplex PCR, yet TCRdb's version contains in-frame clones alone and is incomplete. This sample has 180,000 or so clones, with approximately 86% found just once. The sequenced sample consisted of PBMCs. These receptors originate from a man aged 30 to 39 in good health and CMV-seropositive. The CDR3 runs from the conserved cysteine through the conserved F or W. A D gene is named only where the DNA matches it firmly. For some rows the clone size is stated as once, few or many, or as a class when expanded; others skip it.

clone_size: NA
v_call: TRBV27
d_call: NA
j_call: TRBJ1-5
cdr3_aa: CASSLYPGSNQPQHF
cdr3_nt: TGTGCCAGCAGTTTATATCCGGGGAGCAATCAGCCCCAGCATTTT

clone_size: NA
v_call: TRBV28
d_call: TRBD2
j_call: TRBJ2-3
cdr3_aa: CASSLRAGASTQYF
cdr3_nt: TGTGCCAGCAGTCTCCGAGCGGGAGCTAGTACGCAGTATTTT

clone_size: NA
v_call: TRBV6-5
d_call: NA
j_call: TRBJ2-5
cdr3_aa: CASSLRVSATQYF
cdr3_nt: TGTGCCAGCAGTCTCAGGGTTAGTGCGACCCAGTACTTC

clone_size: NA
v_call: TRBV5-4
d_call: TRBD1
j_call: TRBJ2-5
cdr3_aa: CASSRDRDGTQYF
cdr3_nt: TGTGCCAGCAGCCGGGACAGGGACGGGACCCAGTACTTC

clone_size: NA
v_call: TRBV7-2
d_call: NA
j_call: TRBJ1-5
cdr3_aa: CASSLPGMQPQHF
cdr3_nt: TGTGCCAGCAGCTTACCGGGGATGCAGCCCCAGCATTTT

clone_size: NA
v_call: TRBV27
d_call: NA
j_call: TRBJ2-5
cdr3_aa: CASTRRVGGGETQYF
cdr3_nt: TGTGCCAGCACCCGTCGGGTGGGTGGGGGAGAGACCCAGTACTTC

clone_size: NA
v_call: TRBV6-5
d_call: TRBD2
j_call: TRBJ2-7
cdr3_aa: CASSYTSGGPYEQYF
cdr3_nt: TGTGCCAGCAGTTACACTAGCGGGGGCCCCTACGAGCAGTACTTC

clone_size: NA
v_call: TRBV11-2
d_call: NA
j_call: TRBJ2-1
cdr3_aa: CASSLVWGAFSYNEQFF
cdr3_nt: TGTGCCAGCAGCTTAGTGTGGGGGGCATTTTCCTACAATGAGCAGTTCTTC

clone_size: NA
v_call: TRBV6-5
d_call: NA
j_call: TRBJ1-5
cdr3_aa: CASTPGRNSNQPQHF
cdr3_nt: TGTGCCAGTACCCCCGGGAGGAATAGCAATCAGCCCCAGCATTTT

clone_size: NA
v_call: TRBV16
d_call: TRBD1
j_call: TRBJ2-7
cdr3_aa: CASSPSSGQGDGEQYF
cdr3_nt: TGTGCCAGCAGCCCATCCTCAGGACAGGGAGATGGGGAGCAGTACTTC

clone_size: once
v_call: TRBV23-1
d_call: NA
j_call: TRBJ1-5
cdr3_aa: CASSLSGLSTSPSQHF
cdr3_nt: TGCGCCAGCAGTCTCTCGGGACTCTCGACCTCCCCATCCCAGCATTTT

clone_size: NA
v_call: TRBV27
d_call: TRBD1
j_call: TRBJ1-5
cdr3_aa: CASSPHRGQDSNQPQHF
cdr3_nt: TGTGCCAGCAGTCCTCACAGGGGGCAGGATAGCAATCAGCCCCAGCATTTT

clone_size: NA
v_call: TRBV6-1
d_call: NA
j_call: TRBJ2-2
cdr3_aa: CASRSERNTGELFF
cdr3_nt: TGTGCCAGCAGGAGCGAGAGGAACACCGGGGAGCTGTTTTTT

clone_size: NA
v_call: TRBV4-1
d_call: NA
j_call: TRBJ2-2
cdr3_aa: CASSQDTSPNTGELFF
cdr3_nt: TGCGCCAGCAGCCAAGACACTAGCCCGAACACCGGGGAGCTGTTTTTT

clone_size: NA
v_call: TRBV6-5
d_call: TRBD2
j_call: TRBJ2-7
cdr3_aa: CASSREGVWSEQYF
cdr3_nt: TGTGCCAGCAGCCGGGAGGGGGTTTGGTCGGAGCAGTACTTC

clone_size: NA
v_call: TRBV23-1
d_call: NA
j_call: TRBJ1-5
cdr3_aa: CASSPGADSNQPQHF
cdr3_nt: TGCGCCAGCAGCCCCGGCGCAGATAGCAATCAGCCCCAGCATTTT

clone_size: NA
v_call: TRBV2
d_call: NA
j_call: TRBJ2-7
cdr3_aa: CASSDLYGLTEQYF
cdr3_nt: TGTGCCAGCAGTGATCTCTATGGTCTCACCGAGCAGTACTTC

clone_size: NA
v_call: TRBV27
d_call: NA
j_call: TRBJ1-1
cdr3_aa: CASRPRGTITEAFF
cdr3_nt: TGTGCCAGCCGACCCCGTGGCACCATCACTGAAGCTTTCTTT

clone_size: NA
v_call: TRBV18
d_call: NA
j_call: TRBJ1-4
cdr3_aa: CASSPDRLATNEKLFF
cdr3_nt: TGTGCCAGCTCACCAGACAGGCTTGCAACTAATGAAAAACTGTTTTTT

clone_size: NA
v_call: TRBV7-3
d_call: NA
j_call: TRBJ2-1
cdr3_aa: CASSDYANEQFF
cdr3_nt: TGTGCCAGCAGCGACTACGCTAATGAGCAGTTCTTC

clone_size: NA
v_call: TRBV2
d_call: NA
j_call: TRBJ2-3
cdr3_aa: CASLQGTDTQYF
cdr3_nt: TGTGCCAGCCTACAGGGCACAGATACGCAGTATTTT

clone_size: NA
v_call: TRBV5-1
d_call: TRBD1
j_call: TRBJ1-4
cdr3_aa: CASSLVVNGDRIF
cdr3_nt: TGCGCCAGCAGCTTGGTCGTTAATGGGGACAGGATTTTT

clone_size: NA
v_call: TRBV7-3
d_call: NA
j_call: TRBJ2-1
cdr3_aa: CASSLVGGEQFF
cdr3_nt: TGTGCCAGCAGCTTAGTAGGAGGTGAGCAGTTCTTC

clone_size: NA
v_call: TRBV5-1
d_call: TRBD2
j_call: TRBJ2-5
cdr3_aa: CASSSRLAAKVETQYF
cdr3_nt: TGCGCCAGCAGCTCGCGCCTAGCGGCGAAGGTAGAGACCCAGTACTTC

clone_size: NA
v_call: TRBV7-9
d_call: NA
j_call: TRBJ2-5
cdr3_aa: CASSLSYRAGETQYF
cdr3_nt: TGTGCCAGCAGTTTATCTTACAGGGCGGGGGAGACCCAGTACTTC

clone_size: once
v_call: TRBV28
d_call: NA
j_call: TRBJ2-2
cdr3_aa: CASSDRSNTGELFF
cdr3_nt: TGTGCCAGCAGCGACAGGTCGAACACCGGGGAGCTGTTTTTT

clone_size: NA
v_call: TRBV14
d_call: NA
j_call: TRBJ1-1
cdr3_aa: CASSLRGYLNTEAFF
cdr3_nt: TGTGCCAGCAGCCTCCGGGGGTACTTGAACACTGAAGCTTTCTTT

clone_size: NA
v_call: TRBV18
d_call: NA
j_call: TRBJ2-7
cdr3_aa: CASSLGHEQYF
cdr3_nt: TGTGCCAGCTCACTAGGTCACGAGCAGTACTTC

clone_size: NA
v_call: TRBV7-9
d_call: NA
j_call: TRBJ1-2
cdr3_aa: CASSFGGNRGYGYTF
cdr3_nt: TGTGCCAGCAGCTTCGGGGGTAACCGGGGCTATGGCTACACCTTC

clone_size: NA
v_call: TRBV5-6
d_call: NA
j_call: TRBJ2-7
cdr3_aa: CASSVDSEVVQYF
cdr3_nt: TGTGCCAGCAGCGTGGACAGCGAGGTGGTGCAGTACTTC

clone_size: NA
v_call: TRBV7-2
d_call: NA
j_call: TRBJ2-5
cdr3_aa: CASSLDGGAGETQYF
cdr3_nt: TGTGCCAGCAGCTTAGACGGTGGGGCGGGGGAGACCCAGTACTTC

clone_size: NA
v_call: TRBV5-1
d_call: NA
j_call: TRBJ2-5
cdr3_aa: CASSLGTETQYF
cdr3_nt: TGCGCCAGCAGCTTGGGGACGGAGACCCAGTACTTC

clone_size: NA
v_call: TRBV2
d_call: TRBD1
j_call: TRBJ2-1
cdr3_aa: CASPGTGDYNEQFF
cdr3_nt: TGTGCCAGCCCCGGGACAGGAGATTACAATGAGCAGTTCTTC

clone_size: NA
v_call: TRBV27
d_call: TRBD1
j_call: TRBJ2-7
cdr3_aa: CASKQGAGWEQYF
cdr3_nt: TGTGCCAGCAAGCAGGGGGCGGGATGGGAGCAGTACTTC

clone_size: NA
v_call: TRBV27
d_call: TRBD1
j_call: TRBJ2-1
cdr3_aa: CASSLSTTGTYNEQFF
cdr3_nt: TGTGCCAGCAGTTTATCTACGACAGGGACCTACAATGAGCAGTTCTTC

clone_size: NA
v_call: TRBV7-9
d_call: NA
j_call: TRBJ1-4
cdr3_aa: CASSSSGEGTNEKLFF
cdr3_nt: TGTGCCAGCAGCTCCTCAGGGGAAGGAACTAATGAAAAACTGTTTTTT

clone_size: few
v_call: TRBV5-1
d_call: TRBD2
j_call: TRBJ2-1
cdr3_aa: CASSLGDPGLAGYNEQFF
cdr3_nt: TGCGCCAGCAGCTTGGGAGATCCGGGACTAGCGGGGTACAATGAGCAGTTCTTC

clone_size: NA
v_call: TRBV6-6
d_call: NA
j_call: TRBJ2-3
cdr3_aa: CASSYWGDPTDTQYF
cdr3_nt: TGTGCCAGCAGTTACTGGGGGGACCCCACAGATACGCAGTATTTT

clone_size: once
v_call: TRBV2
d_call: NA
j_call: TRBJ1-1
cdr3_aa: CASTRGAAEAFF
cdr3_nt: TGTGCCAGCACCAGGGGTGCTGCGGAAGCTTTCTTT

clone_size: NA
v_call: TRBV29-1
d_call: NA
j_call: TRBJ1-1
cdr3_aa: CSVLGQINTEAFF
cdr3_nt: TGCAGCGTTCTGGGACAAATAAACACTGAAGCTTTCTTT

clone_size: NA
v_call: TRBV6-5
d_call: NA
j_call: TRBJ2-5
cdr3_aa: CASKKGSEETQYF
cdr3_nt: TGTGCCAGCAAAAAAGGTTCCGAAGAGACCCAGTACTTC

clone_size: NA
v_call: TRBV6-5
d_call: NA
j_call: TRBJ1-2
cdr3_aa: CASTLGGNYGYTF
cdr3_nt: TGTGCCAGCACCTTAGGGGGGAACTATGGCTACACCTTC

clone_size: NA
v_call: TRBV2
d_call: NA
j_call: TRBJ1-6
cdr3_aa: CASSIETNSPLHF
cdr3_nt: TGTGCCAGCAGTATAGAAACCAATTCACCCCTCCACTTT

clone_size: NA
v_call: TRBV27
d_call: NA
j_call: TRBJ1-1
cdr3_aa: CASSFRGGRAEAFF
cdr3_nt: TGTGCCAGCAGTTTCAGAGGGGGGAGGGCTGAAGCTTTCTTT

clone_size: NA
v_call: TRBV19
d_call: NA
j_call: TRBJ2-5
cdr3_aa: CASSITRGSGETQYF
cdr3_nt: TGTGCCAGTAGTATAACGAGGGGTTCGGGAGAGACCCAGTACTTC

clone_size: NA
v_call: TRBV27
d_call: NA
j_call: TRBJ1-5
cdr3_aa: CASSPRGGQPQHF
cdr3_nt: TGTGCCAGCAGCCCAAGAGGGGGTCAGCCCCAGCATTTT

clone_size: once
v_call: TRBV5-4
d_call: TRBD1
j_call: TRBJ1-2
cdr3_aa: CASSLGAGGDYGYTF
cdr3_nt: TGTGCCAGCAGCTTAGGGGCAGGGGGGGACTATGGCTACACCTTC

clone_size: once
v_call: TRBV19
d_call: TRBD2
j_call: TRBJ2-7
cdr3_aa: CASSGLAGVGEQYF
cdr3_nt: TGTGCCAGTAGCGGACTAGCGGGAGTCGGCGAGCAGTACTTC

clone_size: NA
v_call: TRBV6-5
d_call: NA
j_call: TRBJ1-1
cdr3_aa: CASSYLGSRAEAFF
cdr3_nt: TGTGCCAGCAGTTACTTAGGGAGTAGGGCTGAAGCTTTCTTT

clone_size: NA
v_call: TRBV11-2
d_call: NA
j_call: TRBJ2-7
cdr3_aa: CASSHLGRTGGYEQYF
cdr3_nt: TGTGCCAGCAGCCATCTGGGACGCACCGGGGGCTACGAGCAGTACTTC

clone_size: NA
v_call: TRBV5-4
d_call: NA
j_call: TRBJ2-1
cdr3_aa: CASSLKGGNEQFF
cdr3_nt: TGTGCCAGCAGCTTGAAAGGGGGCAATGAGCAGTTCTTC